This TCR beta chain emerged from a study of Ad26.COV2.S vaccination and SARS-CoV-2 variants. This clone is a singleton in its sample. The treatment: approximately 18 received Ad26.COV2.S at low or high dose, single or two shots; about 5 received placebo; per-sample allocation not given. Sampling occurred on day 63 after the first vaccine or placebo injection. An Ad26 vector that expressed Wuhan-strain SARS-CoV-2 spike constituted the vaccine. TCRdb's copy holds only in-frame clones and misses some; the assay was immunoSEQ multiplex PCR. The sample contains hundreds of thousands of clones, 89% of which appear only once. Germline CDR1 is SNHLY and CDR2 is FYNNEI. The CDR3 loop spans 14 amino acids. The junction had 4 bases not matched to a gene; V was cut back by 2 bases and J by 6 bases.

The rearrangement joins TRBV2 to TRBJ2-7, with 10 bases lining up with TRBD2. Sequences were derived from peripheral blood, sampled in a trial of Ad26.COV2.S vaccine versus placebo. The sequence was obtained from a person between 18 and 65 years old who received the Ad26.COV2.S COVID-19 vaccine or a placebo. The CDR3 DNA reads as TGTGCCAGCAGTGAAAGACTAGCGGGCCCCGAGCAGTACGTC. It codes for CASSERLAGPEQYV.